This passage covers 32 T cell receptor beta chains from one sample sequenced in a study of vaccination effects on CD4 cells after COVID-19. Generated by immunoSEQ multiplex PCR, the TCRdb table keeps only in-frame clones and is missing some. The data show more than 30,000 clones, around three quarters seen once. Culture lasted about 11 days before CD4+ T cell isolation. No antigen has been assigned to these receptors. The sequencing used CD4+ T cells from PBMCs cultured without peptide, collected before COVID-19 vaccination. These TCRs come from a human donor who received a COVID-19 vaccine.

This clone has more than one count but fewer than ten. This specimen includes other DNA sequences encoding the same CDR3. J is TRBJ1-5 and V is TRBV9; a weak D match, TRBD1 (6 bases). Germline CDR1 is SGDLS and CDR2 is YYNGEE. The CDR3 loop spans 14 amino acids. The V gene lost 2 bases and the J gene lost 6 bases, with 12 bases spanning the gap. CDR3 loop: CASSVGGGGQPQHF. The CDR3 nucleotides read TGTGCCAGCAGCGTGGGAGGGGGAGGTCAGCCCCAGCATTTT.

The V call is TRBV19, the J call TRBJ1-4; 11 bases match TRBD1. The CDR3 spans 13 residues. V dropped 6 bases and J dropped 8; count of bases not matched to a gene: 2. Germline assignment: CDR1 LNHDA and CDR2 SQIVND (reference sequence). The CDR3 sequence: CASSGTGGEKLFF. Here the CDR3 DNA reads TGTGCCAGTAGCGGGACAGGGGGAGAAAAACTGTTTTTT.

This clone showed up just once. This sequence joins TRBV6-5 and TRBJ2-7, with TRBD1 matching over 9 bases. The germline V gene encodes CDR1 MNHEY and CDR2 SVGAGI. V shed 7 bases and J 5 bases; nucleotides not matched to a gene: 9. The CDR3 is made up of 14 amino acids. The CDR3 sequence: CASTRGQGQDEQYF. CDR3 coding DNA: TGTGCCAGCACCCGGGGACAGGGTCAGGACGAGCAGTACTTC.

V usage is TRBV4-1 and J usage is TRBJ2-4; 10 nucleotides line up with TRBD1. Trimming at V came to 0 bases and at J to 15 bases, leaving 14 bases not matched to a gene. Germline CDR1 and CDR2: MGHRA and YSYEKL. The CDR3 spans 16 residues. The DNA for the CDR3 is TGCGCCAGCAGCCAAGATCTGGGGGACAGGGGACCTCTCGGGTACTTC. This translates into CASSQDLGDRGPLGYF.

J is TRBJ1-5 and V is TRBV6-4, with D tentatively TRBD1 (6 bases). Germline loops: CDR1 MRHNA, CDR2 SNTAGT. With 6 bases removed from V and 5 bases from J, the gap between germline ends came to 17 bases. There are 15 residues in the CDR3. In nucleotides, the CDR3 is TGTGCCAGCAGCCCCGAGGGGGGCCGGGATCAGCCCCAGCATTTT. The encoded protein is CASSPEGGRDQPQHF.

This chain connects TRBV5-1 to TRBJ1-1; D ambiguous. Germline V gene sequence: CDR1 SGHRS, CDR2 YFSETQ. CDR3 length: 13 amino acids. V lost 5 bases and J lost 8, with 16 bases in between. This CDR3 reads CASRMAGGREAFF. The DNA for the CDR3 is TGCGCCAGCAGGATGGCCGGAGGGAGGGAAGCTTTCTTT.

This clone came up a few times. The genes are TRBV5-6 and TRBJ1-2, with TRBD1 as a possible D gene (6 bases). This CDR3 is 16 amino acids long. Deletions cut 4 bases from V and 0 bases from J, with 16 bases between. Germline CDR1 and CDR2: SGHDT and YYEEEE. As DNA, the CDR3 is TGTGCCAGCAGCCCCGCGGGACACGGACCTAACTATGGCTACACCTTC. Translated, it gives CASSPAGHGPNYGYTF.

The V gene is TRBV19, the J gene TRBJ1-1; a possible D gene is TRBD1 (5 bases). With 5 bases removed from V and 2 bases from J, the gap between germline ends came to 12 bases. The length of the CDR3 is 14 residues. From germline, CDR1 is LNHDA and CDR2 SQIVND (reference sequence). The CDR3 protein is CASSPGTRNTEAFF. The CDR3 DNA sequence: TGTGCCAGTAGTCCCGGGACGAGAAACACTGAAGCTTTCTTT. Looking up the rest from reference TRBV19 and TRBJ1-1 gives the full variable domain: DGGITQSPKYLFRKEGQNVTLSCEQNLNHDAMYWYRQDPGQGLRLIYYSQIVNDFQKGDIAEGYSVSREKKESFPLTVTSAQKNPTAFYLCASSPGTRNTEAFFGQGTRLTVV.

V gene TRBV18 combines with J gene TRBJ1-6; no reliable D call. CDR1 KGHSH and CDR2 LQKENI come from the germline V gene. Trimming left V 3 bases short and J 7 bases short, with 13 bases between. This CDR3 comprises 15 residues. Here the CDR3 reads CASSPFTEGNSPLHF. In nucleotides, the CDR3 is TGTGCCAGCTCACCGTTCACAGAAGGGAATTCACCCCTCCACTTT.

The gene calls are TRBV19 and TRBJ1-2; D call uncertain. The CDR3 covers 17 residues. Trimming removed 3 bases from V and 7 bases from J, with 24 bases in between. Germline CDR1 and CDR2: LNHDA and SQIVND (reference sequence). CDR3 residues: CASSIPQSLPRAPGYTF. In nucleotides, the CDR3 is TGTGCCAGTAGTATTCCACAATCACTGCCCCGGGCCCCTGGCTACACCTTC. The entire variable domain, with the rest obtained from reference TRBV19 and TRBJ1-2, is as follows: DGGITQSPKYLFRKEGQNVTLSCEQNLNHDAMYWYRQDPGQGLRLIYYSQIVNDFQKGDIAEGYSVSREKKESFPLTVTSAQKNPTAFYLCASSIPQSLPRAPGYTFGSGTRLTVV.

J is TRBJ2-1 and V is TRBV7-2; no definite D call. This CDR3 has 14 amino acids. Germline CDR1 reads SGHTA; CDR2 reads FQGNSA. V was pared by 2 bases and J by 8 bases, with 13 bases between. CDR3: CASSLRPIIDEQFF. The CDR3, as DNA: TGTGCCAGCAGCTTACGCCCTATCATCGATGAGCAGTTCTTC.

A few counts support this clone. V and J are TRBV11-3 and TRBJ1-3; 8 bases fit TRBD1. With 4 bases clipped from V and 0 bases from J, the junction kept 2 bases outside the gene matches. Germline assignment: CDR1 SGHNT and CDR2 YENEEA. This CDR3 is 15 amino acids long. The DNA of the CDR3 is TGTGCCAGCAGCTATACAGGGGGCTCTGGAAACACCATATATTTT. This encodes CASSYTGGSGNTIYF.

This clone appeared once. The rearrangement uses TRBV19 and TRBJ1-5, with D possibly matching TRBD1 (5 bases). The CDR3 runs to 16 residues. Trimming stripped 5 bases from V and 0 bases from J, with 14 bases between. Germline loops: CDR1 LNHDA, CDR2 SQIVND (reference sequence). The CDR3 DNA is TGTGCCAGTAGTCGGCGGGGCAGCATTAGCAATCAGCCCCAGCATTTT. Protein sequence: CASSRRGSISNQPQHF.

This chain links TRBV5-6 with TRBJ1-5; tentative D call: TRBD1 (5 bases). The CDR3 is 15 residues long. With 0 bases removed from V and 3 bases from J, the gap between germline ends came to 10 bases. From germline, CDR1 is SGHDT and CDR2 YYEEEE. The CDR3 here is CASSLAPTVNQPQHF. Written as DNA, the CDR3 is TGTGCCAGCAGCTTGGCTCCGACAGTCAATCAGCCCCAGCATTTT.

This chain connects TRBV4-1 to TRBJ2-1, with 7 bases that match TRBD2. The germline gives CDR1 MGHRA, CDR2 YSYEKL. With V trimmed by 0 bases and J by 2 bases, 7 bases remained unmatched. The CDR3 totals 17 residues. The CDR3 DNA sequence: TGCGCCAGCAGCCAAGACAGGCGGGAGAGGGCCTACAATGAGCAGTTCTTC. As protein: CASSQDRRERAYNEQFF.

This clone was detected only a few times. This chain links TRBV6-5 with TRBJ1-2; TRBD1 might be the D (6 bases). CDR1 is MNHEY and CDR2 is SVGAGI in the germline V gene. The CDR3 consists of 15 residues. Trimming took 0 bases from V and 6 from J, leaving 14 bases between them. CDR3 bases: TGTGCCAGCAGTTACTCGAATCCAGGGGCCCATGGCTACACCTTC. It encodes CASSYSNPGAHGYTF.

In its sample, this clone was seen a few times. The chain uses TRBV12-3 or TRBV12-4 and TRBJ1-1; D is uncertain. Trimming shortened V by 5 bases and J by 1 base, and 8 bases separated the two germline ends. This CDR3 comprises 13 residues. CDR3 protein: CASSRTGNTEAFF. CDR3 coding DNA: TGTGCCAGCAGTAGGACGGGGAACACTGAAGCTTTCTTT.

This rearrangement joins TRBV11-3 to TRBJ2-1; TRBD1 or TRBD2 may be the D gene (5 bases each). From germline, CDR1 is SGHNT and CDR2 YENEEA. V gave up 3 bases and J gave up 8 bases, with 8 bases separating them. The CDR3 length is 12 residues. CDR3 amino acids: CASSLGRDEQFF. CDR3 coding DNA: TGTGCCAGCAGCTTGGGGCGGGATGAGCAGTTCTTC.

The chain carries TRBV11-2 and TRBJ2-5; D perhaps matches TRBD2 (6 bases). There are 16 residues in the CDR3. V was trimmed by 5 bases and J by 1 base, leaving 17 bases between them. The germline CDR1 and CDR2 sequences are SGHAT and FQNNGV. This CDR3 is CASSVIAAEPQETQYF. The CDR3 DNA follows: TGTGCCAGCAGCGTAATAGCGGCCGAACCCCAAGAGACCCAGTACTTC.

Only one count was recorded for this clone. The genes are TRBV2 and TRBJ1-1; D perhaps matches TRBD1 (5 bases). CDR1 SNHLY and CDR2 FYNNEI come from the germline V gene. V lost 7 bases to trimming and J lost 1 base, with 13 bases between them. This CDR3 is 14 amino acids long. The CDR3: CASNSRAGNTEAFF. The CDR3 DNA reads as TGTGCCAGCAACAGCAGGGCCGGGAACACTGAAGCTTTCTTT.

The sample holds one count of this clone. The J gene is TRBJ1-5, the V gene TRBV9, with TRBD1 identical over 7 bases. The germline gives CDR1 SGDLS, CDR2 YYNGEE. This CDR3 comprises 13 residues. V trimming: 4 bases; J trimming: 5 bases; junction bases outside the gene matches: 3. The CDR3 DNA reads as TGTGCCAGCAGCACAGGGGCCGATCAGCCCCAGCATTTT. Translated: CASSTGADQPQHF.

CDR3 bases: TGTGCCAGCAGGAACAGGAACTCTGGGGCCAACGTCCTGACTTTC. Its translation: CASRNRNSGANVLTF. The chain recombines TRBV6-5 with TRBJ2-6; the D gene is possibly TRBD1 (5 bases). CDR3 length: 15 amino acids. Germline V gene sequence: CDR1 MNHEY, CDR2 SVGAGI. Trimming took 6 bases from V and 0 from J, leaving 9 bases between them.

The chain is built from TRBV3-1 (or the pseudogene TRBV3-2) and TRBJ1-2; D is perhaps TRBD1 (6 bases). Per the germline V gene, CDR1 is LGHDT and CDR2 is YNNKEL (reference sequence). V dropped 2 bases and J dropped 6 bases, with 16 bases sitting between them. This CDR3 has 15 amino acids. The CDR3 loop reads CASSQSTQGWDGYTF. Written as DNA, the CDR3 is TGTGCCAGCAGCCAATCTACACAGGGTTGGGATGGCTACACCTTC.

The chain is built from TRBV27 and TRBJ2-7; the D gene is possibly TRBD1 (5 bases). CDR3 length equals 14 residues. CDR1 is MNHEY, CDR2 SMNVEV, per germline (reference sequence). V lost 3 bases, J lost 9 bases, and 18 bases lay in between. The CDR3 protein is CASSFRAGLFVQYF. For the CDR3, the DNA is TGTGCCAGCAGTTTTAGGGCAGGGTTATTCGTGCAGTACTTC.

The V gene is TRBV3-1 (or the pseudogene TRBV3-2), the J gene TRBJ2-5; the match to TRBD2 covers 7 bases. J lost 1 base, V lost 3 bases, and 2 bases had no gene match. CDR3 length: 14 amino acids. The germline CDR1 and CDR2 sequences are LGHDT and YNNKEL (reference sequence). CDR3 amino acids: CASSHSGTQETQYF. The CDR3, as DNA: TGTGCCAGCAGCCACAGCGGGACCCAAGAGACCCAGTACTTC.

V gene TRBV18 combines with J gene TRBJ1-2; perhaps TRBD1 as D (6 bases). The CDR3 consists of 17 residues. Germline V gives CDR1 KGHSH, CDR2 LQKENI. V was trimmed by 2 bases and J by 8 bases, leaving 24 bases between them. The CDR3 DNA reads TGTGCCAGCTCACCAGGAGGGACAACAGGGCCCGTCGGGGGCTACACCTTC. It specifies CASSPGGTTGPVGGYTF.

V and J are TRBV6-5 and TRBJ1-2, with D possibly TRBD1 on 6 matching bases. Between the trimmed V and J ends, which lost 7 bases and 4 bases, there was a span of 16 bases. Looked up from germline, CDR1 is MNHEY and CDR2 is SVGAGI. The CDR3 spans 14 residues. The CDR3 DNA reads TGTGCCAGCAATAACAGGGTCCCCCCCTATGGCTACACCTTC. Translating it yields CASNNRVPPYGYTF.

This clone was seen just once. This rearrangement joins TRBV29-1 to TRBJ2-3, with D unclear. Per the germline V gene, CDR1 is SQVTM and CDR2 is ANQGSEA. The CDR3 is 16 amino acids. V shed 3 bases and J shed 0 bases, with 16 bases lying between them. The DNA of the CDR3 is TGCAGCGTTGATCCCTTCCCAGGCTGGAGCACAGATACGCAGTATTTT. It codes for CSVDPFPGWSTDTQYF.

The genes are TRBV4-1 and TRBJ2-3; D unclear. Deletions cut 0 bases from V and 1 base from J, with 14 bases between. Germline V CDR1 and CDR2: MGHRA, YSYEKL. CDR3 size: 17 residues. The CDR3 loop is CASSQEGLGLGTDTQYF. CDR3 nucleotide sequence: TGCGCCAGCAGCCAAGAAGGTTTAGGTTTGGGCACAGATACGCAGTATTTT.

The chain recombines TRBV11-1 with TRBJ1-2; 8 nucleotides agree with TRBD1. The CDR3 is made up of 16 amino acids. V gave up 5 bases and J gave up 3 bases; unmatched junction bases: 11. Germline V gene sequence: CDR1 SGHAT, CDR2 FQDESV (reference sequence). In DNA form, the CDR3 reads TGTGCCAGCAGCCTCCAAGGACAGGGCGGATACTATGGCTACACCTTC. As protein: CASSLQGQGGYYGYTF.

In its sample, this clone was seen a few times. This CDR3 reads CASRQQGNSPLHF. DNA of the CDR3: TGTGCCAGCAGGCAACAGGGAAATTCACCCCTCCACTTT. This chain uses TRBV25-1 with TRBJ1-6; the D gene is possibly TRBD1 (6 bases). Germline V gene lookup returns CDR1 MGHDK and CDR2 SYGVNS. The length of the CDR3 is 13 residues. Trimming took off 6 bases at V and 7 bases at J, with 10 bases between the two ends.

The chain links TRBV21-1 to TRBJ2-1; TRBD2 is the table's D call and was not checked against the DNA. TRBV21-1 is a listed pseudogene. This CDR3 spans 15 amino acids. The CDR3 DNA is TGTGCCAGCAGCAAAGGCCGGACTAGGAGATTTAGGCAGTTCTTC. It codes for CASSKGRTRRFRQFF.